The subject of this entry is one T cell receptor (beta chain). The trim removed 7 bases at V and 2 bases at J, leaving 3 bases unmatched. From germline, CDR1 is KGHDR and CDR2 SFDVKD. CDR3 length: 13 residues. This record belongs to a study of CD8+CD57+ T cells in acquired aplastic anemia. Both TCR beta VDJ combination and CDR3 sequence profiling were carried out. Genomic DNA was the template for this profiling. Via MiXCR, TCRdb re-called the reads, giving one row per CDR3 protein. Of tens of thousands of distinct CDR3 sequences in the sample, 70% to 80% were seen once. V gene TRBV24-1 combines with J gene TRBJ2-7, with TRBD1 matching over 8 bases. The sequence was obtained from a human donor in good health, serving as a control. The sample consisted of sorted CD4+, CD8+, or CD8+CD57+ T cells (not recorded which) from PBMCs. CDR3 nucleotide sequence: TGTGCCACCAGCGGGACAGGTACCTACGAGCAGTACTTC. This translates into CATSGTGTYEQYF.